The rows below give T cell receptor beta chains drawn from one sample of a study of beta chain features in type 1 diabetes. TCRdb keeps only in-frame clones here, not all; method: immunoSEQ multiplex PCR. This sample has 300,000 or so clones, with around an eighth found just once. The sequencing sample was made of naive CD4+ T cells from blood. Receptor source: a woman between 18 and 30 years old with type 1 diabetes. The CDR3 runs from the conserved cysteine through the conserved F or W. The D gene is left open where the match is weak. Size values are once, few and many counts, or a class for expanded clones, and some rows have none.

v_gene,j_gene,d_gene,abundance,CDR3nt,CDR3aa
TRBV5-1,TRBJ2-1,TRBD2,few,TGCGCCAGCAGCTTGGCATTCCCTAGCGGGAAGGGTGAGCAGTTCTTC,CASSLAFPSGKGEQFF
TRBV7-2,TRBJ2-1,TRBD2,-,TGTGCCAGCAGCTTATTTTTGGCTAGCGGCTACAATGAGCAGTTCTTC,CASSLFLASGYNEQFF
TRBV2,TRBJ2-1,-,-,TGTGCCCCCTCCCGGGTGGGCTACAATGAGCAGTTCTTC,CAPSRVGYNEQFF
TRBV30,TRBJ1-1,-,few,TGTGCCTGGAGTAGGCGGGGGGCGAGCACTGAAGCTTTCTTT,CAWSRRGASTEAFF
TRBV7-3,TRBJ2-4,TRBD1,few,TGTGCCAGCAGCACCGGGACAGGGGGTCTAGCCAAAAACATTCAGTACTTC,CASSTGTGGLAKNIQYF
TRBV5-1,TRBJ1-4,TRBD1,few,TGCGCCAGCAGCCGCGGACAGGGTGGAAAACTGTTTTTT,CASSRGQGGKLFF
TRBV29-1,TRBJ2-1,TRBD2,many,TGCAGCGTCCAGGGACTAGCGGGAGCCAATGAGCAGTTCTTC,CSVQGLAGANEQFF
TRBV19,TRBJ2-3,-,few,TGTGCCAGTTCTGGTGGGCCGTCTTCCTCCGCAGATACGCAGTATTTT,CASSGGPSSSADTQYF
TRBV29-1,TRBJ2-6,-,-,TGCAGCGTTGAAGATAGGGGGACCGGGGCCAACGTCCTGACTTTC,CSVEDRGTGANVLTF
TRBV19,TRBJ1-2,-,-,TGTGCCAGTTCCTCGGGGGGGCAAGGCTATGGCTACACCTTC,CASSSGGQGYGYTF
TRBV28,TRBJ2-7,TRBD2,-,TGTGCCAGCAAAACGGGAGGTTCCTCCTACGAGCAGTACTTC,CASKTGGSSYEQYF
TRBV9,TRBJ2-1,-,-,TGTGCCAGCAGAGCCGGGACTGGGGACAATGAGCAGTTCTTC,CASRAGTGDNEQFF
TRBV7-8,TRBJ2-3,TRBD2,few,TGTGCCAGCAGCTTCCCCCCCAGCGGGACGCTCACAGATACGCAGTATTTT,CASSFPPSGTLTDTQYF
TRBV7-2,TRBJ2-1,TRBD2,-,TGTGCCAGCAGCTTTGGACTAGCGGGAAACTACAATGAGCAGTTCTTC,CASSFGLAGNYNEQFF
TRBV27,TRBJ2-3,TRBD2,-,TGTGCCAGCAGTTTATCTACTAGCGGAACCACAGATACGCAGTATTTT,CASSLSTSGTTDTQYF
TRBV28,TRBJ1-1,-,few,TGTGCCAGCAGTATAACAGTTAAGCACACTGAAGCTTTCTTT,CASSITVKHTEAFF
TRBV15,TRBJ2-3,TRBD2,few,TGTGCCACCAGCAGAGATTCCCTCCTGGGGCTAGCGGGAGTCCCAGATACGCAGTATTTT,CATSRDSLLGLAGVPDTQYF
TRBV29-1,TRBJ2-3,TRBD2,-,TGCAGCGTTAAACGGACTAGCGGGACGTCAGATACGCAGTATTTT,CSVKRTSGTSDTQYF
TRBV5-4,TRBJ2-1,TRBD1,-,TGTGCCAGCAGCGCGGACGGGACAGGATACAATGAGCAGTTCTTC,CASSADGTGYNEQFF
TRBV4-1,TRBJ2-1,-,-,TGCGCCAGCAGCCAAGGGCCCGCTCTCTCGCAGTTCTTC,CASSQGPALSQFF
TRBV10-3,TRBJ2-4,TRBD2,once,TGTGCCATTTCCGGGACTAGCGGGAGAACCAAAAACATTCAGTACTTC,CAISGTSGRTKNIQYF
TRBV25-1,TRBJ2-1,TRBD2,few,TGTGCCAGCACTAGCGGGAGGGCCAGGTGGAATGAGCAGTTCTTC,CASTSGRARWNEQFF
TRBV7-9,TRBJ1-2,-,few,TGTGCCAGCAGCTCCGGGACACCCGGCGGGGGCTACACCTTC,CASSSGTPGGGYTF
TRBV9,TRBJ2-5,TRBD2,few,TGTGCCAGCAGCGTAGGACTAGCGGGAGGTGTGGAGACCCAGTACTTC,CASSVGLAGGVETQYF
TRBV19,TRBJ1-1,TRBD1,-,TGTGCCAGTACCCTGGATGGAGCAGGGGGTGAAGCTTTCTTT,CASTLDGAGGEAFF
TRBV6-6,TRBJ2-1,TRBD2,-,TGTGCCAGCAGTTCCAGCGATAGCGGGATTTACAATGAGCAGTTCTTC,CASSSSDSGIYNEQFF
TRBV11-2,TRBJ2-7,-,few,TGTGCCAGCAGCTTAGCTGGCGGGACCTACGAGCAGTACTTC,CASSLAGGTYEQYF